This entry describes one T cell receptor (beta chain). This entry is derived from a study of PD-1 blockade in classical Hodgkin lymphoma. Study overall: Nivolumab dosed at 3 mg/kg went to patients intravenously every 2 weeks.

Time point indicated: cycle 4 day 1 (C4D1), after 5 to 7 weeks of nivolumab. Each and every patient relapsed after autologous stem cell transplantation, and patients got differing brentuximab vedotin exposure. Thawed PBMCs yielded CD4+ T cells through magnetic negative selection. J was trimmed by 3 bases and V by 6 bases; bases with no gene match: 7. This CDR3 spans 15 amino acids. Germline CDR1 is SGHAT and CDR2 is FQNNGV. Some clones are missing from TCRdb's copy, which holds only in-frame ones; the method was immunoSEQ multiplex PCR. The repertoire includes 25,000 to 35,000 clones, 70% to 85% of them detected once, and around 0.6% sits in the top ten.

The sample consisted of CD4+ T cells from blood, taken before the fourth cycle of nivolumab. J is TRBJ1-5 and V is TRBV11-2, with 8 bases lining up with TRBD1. The TCR originated in a human donor with classical Hodgkin lymphoma. Here the CDR3 DNA reads TGTGCCAGCAGTCCCTCGGGACAGGTCAATCAGCCCCAGCATTTT. Its translation: CASSPSGQVNQPQHF.